What follows is one T cell receptor (beta chain) and its context. Its antigen is still unknown. Base quality data are lacking; no much larger clone is found one base away. This sample was included in a study of CD8+ T cells in alopecia areata (dated by TCRdb to between 2018 and 2020). With respect to the entire study: Treated patients were enrolled in an open-label pilot trial of oral tofacitinib at 5 to 10 mg twice daily for moderate-to-severe alopecia areata. Tofacitinib was administered for 6 to 18 months, and 6 months of follow-up off drug were then conducted to assess delayed response and recurrence. The study used high-throughput TCRbeta sequencing to examine T cell clonal expansion in alopecia areata, in both the C3H/HeJ mouse model and human patients. In humans, TCRbeta sequencing was performed on scalp tissue and on sorted CD4+ and CD8+ peripheral blood T cells from healthy controls and from patients with patchy or totalis/universalis alopecia areata. Biopsies were taken from tofacitinib-treated patients at baseline and at 4 and 24 weeks of treatment, and a later scalp biopsy was taken in several of the tofacitinib-treated patients. Clonality in the scalp was compared among normal scalp (n=4), patchy alopecia areata scalp (n=8), and alopecia totalis/universalis scalp (n=8). RNA was obtained with the PAXgene miRNA kit for fixed scalp, the miRNeasy kit for PBMCs, and the RNeasy kit for mouse skin. TCRbeta CDR3 regions were amplified by immunoSEQ multiplex PCR with 35 Vbeta forward and 13 Jbeta reverse primers. General study outcomes and caveats: Higher clonality and more expanded CD8+ clones were observed in lesional scalp than in normal scalp, particularly in alopecia totalis/universalis, a finding suggestive of antigenic drive. Scalp TCR repertoire analysis is complicated because resident alphabeta T cells in normal human skin are also sequenced, whereas mouse skin is dominated by gammadelta T cells. Shared TCR sequences between patients were less evident than in mice, which may be partly attributable to HLA diversity in the patient population.

Peripheral blood and lesional scalp punch biopsies were obtained from patients with alopecia areata. After PBMCs were isolated by density centrifugation and stained for CD3, CD4 and CD8, a FACSAria was used to sort CD4+ and CD8+ T cells. Libraries were made using the immunoSEQ multiplex PCR assay. RNA was extracted from all samples and reverse transcribed into cDNA, which served as template for TCR sequencing. SuperScript III was used for first-strand cDNA synthesis, primed with a 2:1 mix of oligo-dT and random hexamers. A synthetic immune receptor repertoire was used to assess amplification bias, and residual bias was removed computationally. Per the original workflow: Raw reads were preprocessed for error removal, and CDR3 was defined according to IMGT conventions as running from the conserved cysteine to phenylalanine. To get clonality, Shannon entropy was normalized by log2 of the number of productive unique TCRs and the result was subtracted from 1. CD4 or CD8 identity of scalp clones was inferred by cross-referencing scalp TCRbeta sequences with sorted blood CD4 and CD8 repertoires. TCRdb holds this immuneACCESS table with in-frame rearrangements only. Some clones are missing; in checked studies, unresolved V genes explain under half, and the rest has no known cause. That table supplies the V and J calls and clone size; D and trimming were determined from the DNA. This sample is represented by about 150,000 clones; around 47% of them were singletons. Of the sample, over 5.5% is held by the ten largest clones.

Sequenced: CD4+ T cells sorted from blood. The sequence came from a human donor with alopecia areata.

CDR3 protein: CASSVEPAGGYNEQFF. The sequenced DNA: TGTGCCAGCAGCGTAGAACCAGCGGGAGGGTACAATGAGCAGTTCTTC. In this chain, TRBV9 is recombined with TRBJ2-1; the central 10 bases match TRBD2. Trimmed from V: 0 bases; trimmed from J: 4 bases; junction bases lacking a gene match: 4. The cysteine opens and the phenylalanine closes a CDR3 of 16 amino acids. This entry keeps only the CDR3 DNA: 48 bases, framed from base 1. Via the germline V gene, CDR1 is SGDLS and CDR2 YYNGEE.